This is a list of T cell receptor beta chains from one sample in a study of T cells in Graves' hyperthyroidism and ophthalmopathy. TCRdb processed the multiplex PCR reads anew with MiXCR; each CDR3 protein has one entry. The repertoire includes under 400,000 distinct CDR3 sequences, 18% of them detected once, and about 49% sits in the top ten. Material: blood. The source of these receptors is a woman aged 50 to 60 with Graves' hyperthyroidism. Both conserved end residues are part of each CDR3. A D gene is named only where the DNA matches it firmly. Size is omitted from some rows. Given values are once, few, many or a class for expanded clones.

D gene | J gene | V gene | clone size | CDR3 protein | CDR3 DNA
TRBD2 | TRBJ2-7 | TRBV28 | many | CASSWGTSGSREQYF | TGTGCCAGCAGTTGGGGGACTAGCGGTTCGAGAGAGCAGTACTTC
. | TRBJ1-2 | TRBV28 | few | CASSFIYGYTF | TGTGCCAGTAGTTTTATATATGGCTACACCTTC
TRBD1 | TRBJ2-5 | TRBV11-3 | . | CASSHGTGGETQYF | TGTGCCAGCAGCCACGGGACAGGGGGGGAGACCCAGTACTTC
. | TRBJ2-3 | TRBV7-9 | . | CASSSPEGTQYF | TGTGCCAGCAGCTCCCCGGAGGGTACGCAGTATTTT
. | TRBJ1-2 | TRBV2 | many | CASSEQGGSYGYTF | TGTGCCAGCAGTGAACAGGGAGGTAGCTATGGCTACACCTTC
. | TRBJ2-3 | TRBV9 | few | CASSVGKLTGATDTQYF | TGTGCCAGCAGCGTAGGAAAATTGACGGGAGCGACAGATACGCAGTATTTT
TRBD2 | TRBJ2-5 | TRBV7-9 | . | CASSLGTREETQYF | TGTGCCAGCAGCTTGGGGACTAGAGAAGAGACCCAGTACTTC
. | TRBJ2-2 | TRBV11-2 | . | CASSQRLVYTGELFF | TGTGCCAGCAGCCAGAGACTAGTATACACCGGGGAGCTGTTTTTT
. | TRBJ1-2 | TRBV6-1 | many | CASSEVYYGYTF | TGTGCCAGCAGTGAAGTCTACTATGGCTACACCTTC
TRBD1 | TRBJ1-4 | TRBV10-3 | . | CAISEETGLEKLFF | TGTGCCATCAGTGAGGAGACAGGGCTCGAAAAACTGTTTTTT
. | TRBJ2-1 | TRBV11-2 | many | CASSPEGGSYNEQFF | TGTGCCAGCAGCCCAGAGGGGGGGTCGTACAATGAGCAGTTCTTC
. | TRBJ1-1 | TRBV4-1 | . | CASSQDTAREAFF | TGCGCCAGCAGCCAAGACACCGCCCGAGAAGCTTTCTTT
TRBD1 | TRBJ1-1 | TRBV6-1 | . | CASSQGQVLTEAFF | TGTGCCAGCAGCCAAGGACAGGTCCTCACTGAAGCTTTCTTT
. | TRBJ1-2 | TRBV18 | many | CASSRMDGDGYGYTF | TGTGCCAGCTCACGTATGGACGGCGATGGCTATGGCTACACCTTC
. | TRBJ1-1 | TRBV7-9 | many | CASSFVSGDTEAFF | TGTGCCAGCAGCTTTGTTTCGGGGGACACTGAAGCTTTCTTT
TRBD2 | TRBJ2-7 | TRBV25-1 | few | CASSDSIGTSGSYEQYF | TGTGCCAGCAGTGATTCTATCGGGACTAGCGGGTCCTACGAGCAGTACTTC
. | TRBJ1-2 | TRBV11-3 | few | CARSSRTAYGYTF | TGTGCCAGATCGTCACGCACCGCCTATGGCTACACCTTC
TRBD1 | TRBJ1-4 | TRBV3-1 | many | CASSQMGQGFSTNEKLFF | TGTGCCAGCAGCCAAATGGGACAGGGATTTTCAACTAATGAAAAACTGTTTTTT
TRBD2 | TRBJ2-1 | TRBV20-1 | many | CSARLPGLGVSEQFF | TGCAGTGCTCGACTACCGGGACTAGGAGTATCTGAGCAGTTCTTC
. | TRBJ2-6 | TRBV5-1 | . | CASSLRESGANVLTF | TGCGCCAGCAGCTTGAGGGAATCTGGGGCCAACGTCCTGACTTTC
. | TRBJ1-2 | TRBV6-5 | . | CASSYGGIGYTF | TGTGCCAGCAGTTACGGAGGGATTGGCTACACCTTC
. | TRBJ2-1 | TRBV7-8 | . | CASVRSVNEQFF | TGTGCCAGCGTCCGTAGTGTGAATGAGCAGTTCTTC
. | TRBJ2-1 | TRBV5-1 | few | CASSFIGGNEQFF | TGCGCCAGCAGCTTCATCGGCGGGAATGAGCAGTTCTTC
. | TRBJ2-1 | TRBV7-2 | . | CASRFPGSEQFF | TGTGCCAGCAGATTCCCCGGGAGTGAGCAGTTCTTC
TRBD1 | TRBJ1-2 | TRBV9 | few | CASSTRTGGNYGYTF | TGTGCCAGCAGCACTAGGACAGGGGGGAACTATGGCTACACCTTC
. | TRBJ1-4 | TRBV19 | . | CASTGGLSPEKLFF | TGTGCCAGTACCGGGGGACTAAGCCCTGAAAAACTGTTTTTT
. | TRBJ1-5 | TRBV28 | many | CASSRGDPQPQHF | TGTGCCAGCAGCCGAGGGGATCCGCAGCCCCAGCATTTT
. | TRBJ1-1 | TRBV11-3 | many | CASSSGLNTEAFF | TGTGCCAGCAGCTCCGGACTGAACACTGAAGCTTTCTTT
. | TRBJ2-1 | TRBV10-3 | . | CAISESGRLPEQFF | TGTGCCATCAGTGAGTCGGGAAGGCTACCTGAGCAGTTCTTC
TRBD1 | TRBJ2-7 | TRBV11-2 | many | CASSPWDRDEQYF | TGTGCCAGCAGCCCCTGGGACAGGGACGAGCAGTACTTC
TRBD2 | TRBJ2-1 | TRBV12-3/TRBV12-4 | many | CASSWTSGGPGYNEQFF | TGTGCCAGCAGTTGGACTAGCGGGGGGCCCGGGTACAATGAGCAGTTCTTC
. | TRBJ2-3 | TRBV18 | many | CASSPRLGSTDTQYF | TGTGCCAGCTCACCACGACTGGGAAGCACAGATACGCAGTATTTT
. | TRBJ1-5 | TRBV2 | . | CASGGRRASNQPQHF | TGTGCCAGCGGGGGTAGGAGGGCGAGCAATCAGCCCCAGCATTTT
. | TRBJ2-7 | TRBV5-1 | few | CASSSEYSGAPEQYF | TGCGCCAGCAGCTCAGAATATTCCGGGGCCCCCGAGCAGTACTTC
TRBD2 | TRBJ2-1 | TRBV5-1 | . | CASSSGGTSGSREQFF | TGCGCCAGCAGCTCTGGCGGGACTAGCGGGAGTCGGGAGCAGTTCTTC
TRBD1 | TRBJ1-1 | TRBV5-6 | many | CASSLGQGSAEAFF | TGTGCCAGCAGCCTGGGACAGGGGTCCGCTGAAGCTTTCTTT
TRBD1 | TRBJ2-7 | TRBV19 | few | CASSRDRDPYEQYF | TGTGCCAGTAGTAGGGACAGGGATCCCTACGAGCAGTACTTC
. | TRBJ2-5 | TRBV6-2/TRBV6-3 | few | CASSYDQTGPQETQYF | TGTGCCAGCAGTTACGACCAGACAGGACCTCAAGAGACCCAGTACTTC
. | TRBJ2-5 | TRBV5-1 | few | CASRNQETQYF | TGCGCCAGTAGAAATCAAGAGACCCAGTACTTC
. | TRBJ2-5 | TRBV12-3/TRBV12-4 | . | CASSLKVETQYF | TGTGCCAGCAGTTTAAAGGTAGAGACCCAGTACTTC
. | TRBJ2-2 | TRBV9 | . | CASTPGDTGELFF | TGTGCCAGCACCCCGGGGGACACCGGGGAGCTGTTTTTT
. | TRBJ1-1 | TRBV3-1 | . | CASSHTGRGLLNTETFF | TGTGCCAGCAGCCATACAGGGAGAGGGCTACTGAACACTGAGACTTTCTTT
. | TRBJ2-2 | TRBV7-3 | . | CASSLMAGQTGELFF | TGTGCCAGCAGCTTAATGGCAGGGCAGACCGGGGAGCTGTTTTTT
TRBD1 | TRBJ2-3 | TRBV28 | many | CASRTGGDSTDTQYF | TGTGCCAGCAGGACAGGGGGCGACAGCACAGATACGCAGTATTTT
. | TRBJ2-2 | TRBV7-9 | few | CASTLIDSWELFF | TGTGCATCGACCCTGATTGATTCTTGGGAGCTGTTTTTT
. | TRBJ1-5 | TRBV19 | few | CASSPGWGISSNQPQHF | TGTGCCAGTAGTCCGGGCTGGGGGATTTCGAGCAATCAGCCCCAGCATTTT
TRBD2 | TRBJ2-1 | TRBV27 | many | CASSLGTTNNEQFF | TGTGCCAGCAGTTTAGGGACTACTAACAATGAGCAGTTCTTC
TRBD1 | TRBJ2-2 | TRBV20-1 | few | CSASSGTGGVAGELFF | TGCAGTGCTAGCTCCGGGACAGGGGGCGTAGCCGGGGAGCTGTTTTTT
. | TRBJ2-3 | TRBV11-2 | . | CASSSTLKGGSTDTQYF | TGTGCCAGCAGCTCCACCCTAAAGGGGGGTAGCACAGATACGCAGTATTTT
. | TRBJ1-1 | TRBV7-2 | few | CAGSFLRGPDVVAFF | TGTGCCGGCAGCTTCCTTCGGGGGCCGGACGTGGTAGCTTTCTTT
. | TRBJ1-2 | TRBV6-1 | . | CASSEAGQTYGYTF | TGTGCCAGCAGTGAAGCTGGACAGACCTATGGCTACACCTTC
TRBD2 | TRBJ2-1 | TRBV5-1 | . | CASSQTGGERRSYNEQFF | TGTGCCAGCAGCCAGACCGGGGGGGAGCGACGCTCCTACAATGAGCAGTTCTTC
TRBD2 | TRBJ2-7 | TRBV10-3 | . | CAISDLAGALPEQYF | TGTGCCATCAGTGACTTAGCGGGGGCCCTTCCCGAGCAGTACTTC